Here is one T cell receptor (beta chain) with its context. Its antigen is not known. The sample comes from a study of TIL therapy for anti-PD-1-resistant metastatic lung cancer. Study-wide context: Tumors had a median PD-L1 proportion score of roughly 5.7%.

The time point was: pre-treatment sample, taken before nivolumab and TIL therapy. Germline assignment: CDR1 LNHDA and CDR2 SQIVND (reference sequence). V shed 4 bases and J 5 bases; nucleotides not matched to a gene: 6. The CDR3 has 16 residues. The libraries were made with immunoSEQ v3. Measured with immunoSEQ multiplex PCR; TCRdb has only the in-frame clones, and not every one. The sample yields 40,000 to 55,000 clones, around three quarters seen once. Study results and caveats: The cohort had more treatment-naive, never-smoker and oncogene-addicted patients than typical. TIL clonotype persistence in blood showed no apparent association with response.

The sequencing used blood, collected at baseline. The J gene is TRBJ2-5, the V gene TRBV19, with TRBD2 matching 14 bases. The origin of this receptor is a woman aged 30 to 85 with non-small cell lung cancer. CDR3 protein: CASSRLAGGPEETQYF. The DNA of the CDR3 is TGTGCCAGTAGTAGACTAGCGGGAGGGCCCGAGGAGACCCAGTACTTC.